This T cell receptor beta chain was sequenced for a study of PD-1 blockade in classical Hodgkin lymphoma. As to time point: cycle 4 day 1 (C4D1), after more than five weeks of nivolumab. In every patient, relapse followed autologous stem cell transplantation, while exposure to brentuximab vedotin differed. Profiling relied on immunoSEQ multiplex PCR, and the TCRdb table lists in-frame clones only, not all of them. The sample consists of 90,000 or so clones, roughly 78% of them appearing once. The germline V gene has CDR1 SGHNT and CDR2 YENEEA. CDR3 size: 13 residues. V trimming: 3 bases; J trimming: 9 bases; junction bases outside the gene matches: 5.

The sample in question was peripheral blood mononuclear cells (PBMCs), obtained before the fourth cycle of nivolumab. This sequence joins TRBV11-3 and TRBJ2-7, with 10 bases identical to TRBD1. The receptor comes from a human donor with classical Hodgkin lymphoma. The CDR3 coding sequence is TGTGCCAGCAGCTTCGGGACAGGGGATCTGCAGTACTTC. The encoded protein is CASSFGTGDLQYF.